Each of the 23 T cell receptor beta chains below was sequenced from the same sample in a study of vaccination and CD4 T cells after COVID-19. Their antigen targets remain unknown. The Oncomine TCR Beta short-read assay sequenced DNA from cultured CD4+ T cells. TCRdb reprocessed the PCR reads with MiXCR, giving one entry per CDR3 protein. Of approximately 10,000 distinct CDR3 sequences listed, about 23% were seen once; the top ten hold roughly 24%. Treatment noted: roughly nine-day PBMC culture with coronavirus spike peptide pools or control peptides (ViraFEST assay). The source was CD4+ T cells from blood, cultured in vitro, collected before SARS-CoV-2 vaccination. The receptors were sampled from a human donor who received a COVID-19 vaccine.

This sequence joins TRBV6-5 and TRBJ1-2; 7 bases are shared with TRBD1. The V gene's germline CDR1 is MNHEY and CDR2 SVGAGI. The CDR3 spans 17 residues. Trimming at V came to 0 bases and at J to 4 bases, leaving 11 bases not matched to a gene. The CDR3 loop reads CASSYSRVTGQSYGYTF. The DNA for the CDR3 is TGTGCCAGCAGTTACTCGAGAGTGACGGGACAGTCCTATGGCTACACCTTC.

The chain recombines TRBV5-1 with TRBJ2-7, with 9 bases lining up with TRBD2. V dropped 1 base and J dropped 6; count of bases not matched to a gene: 8. This CDR3 contains 15 residues. CDR1 is SGHRS, CDR2 YFSETQ, per germline. The CDR3 DNA reads as TGCGCCAGCAGCTTGTCCGCGGGGGGGTATGGCGAGCAGTACTTC. This codes for CASSLSAGGYGEQYF.

This clonotype has only a few counts. The chain carries TRBV2 and TRBJ2-7; D may be TRBD1 (6 bases). The CDR3 extends over 14 amino acids. V gave up 5 bases and J gave up 2 bases, with 13 bases separating them. The V gene's germline CDR1 is SNHLY and CDR2 FYNNEI. Here the CDR3 DNA reads TGTGCCAGCAGTACAACATACAGGGCCTACGAGCAGTACTTC. Amino acid sequence: CASSTTYRAYEQYF.

The genes are TRBV18 and TRBJ2-3; TRBD2 matches 10 bases. Germline CDR1 is KGHSH and CDR2 is LQKENI. V lost 3 bases and J lost 0; bases outside the gene matches: 12. The CDR3 covers 19 residues. This CDR3 is CASSPTPGTSDTSTDTQYF. For the CDR3, the DNA is TGTGCCAGCTCACCTACCCCCGGGACTAGCGATACTAGCACAGATACGCAGTATTTT.

This clonotype showed up just a few times. This chain joins TRBV7-9 and TRBJ1-2, with TRBD1 identical over 7 bases. This CDR3 region has 16 residues. J gave up 4 bases and V 5 bases, and 13 bases lay outside the gene matches. The germline CDR1 and CDR2 sequences are SEHNR and FQNEAQ (reference sequence). The CDR3 is CASSPSGQERIYGYTF. The CDR3 bases are TGTGCCAGCAGCCCATCAGGACAGGAGAGAATCTATGGCTACACCTTC.

The chain joins TRBV5-1 to TRBJ2-1; 7 bases are shared with TRBD2. The CDR3 is 14 amino acids. V shed 4 bases and J 2 bases; nucleotides not matched to a gene: 3. Germline CDR1 is SGHRS and CDR2 is YFSETQ. The CDR3 protein is CASSGRGTYNEQFF. The CDR3 DNA follows: TGCGCCAGCAGCGGGCGGGGGACCTACAATGAGCAGTTCTTC.

This chain joins TRBV7-9 and TRBJ2-1; tentative D call: TRBD2 (5 bases). From germline, CDR1 is SEHNR and CDR2 FQNEAQ (reference sequence). V was trimmed by 5 bases and J by 0 bases, leaving 8 bases between them. This CDR3 has 14 amino acids. The CDR3 sequence: CASSGLGSYNEQFF. The CDR3 bases are TGTGCCAGCAGCGGACTCGGCTCCTACAATGAGCAGTTCTTC.

CDR3 DNA: TGCGCCAGCAGCTTGGGGACTAGCGGGGCTACTACTAGCTCCTACAATGAGCAGTTCTTC. Its protein is CASSLGTSGATTSSYNEQFF. The chain has TRBV5-1 and TRBJ2-1, with 12 bases that match TRBD2. The germline CDR1 and CDR2 sequences are SGHRS and YFSETQ. The CDR3 has 20 residues. Losses at the gene ends were 0 bases for V and 0 bases for J; bases not matched to a gene: 10.

This chain joins TRBV20-1 and TRBJ2-5; D gene uncertain. Between the trimmed V and J ends, which lost 5 bases and 0 bases, there was a span of 13 bases. The germline V gene encodes CDR1 DFQATT and CDR2 SNEGSKA (reference sequence). The CDR3 runs to 14 residues. The CDR3 region has the DNA TGCAGTGCTCCGGCTGGGCAGGACCAAGAGACCCAGTACTTC. This encodes CSAPAGQDQETQYF.

In its sample, this clonotype was seen a few times. This rearrangement joins TRBV5-1 to TRBJ1-1; D gene ambiguous. Germline loops: CDR1 SGHRS, CDR2 YFSETQ. The CDR3 covers 13 residues. V lost 5 bases and J 4 bases, leaving 12 bases between the germline ends. Here the CDR3 DNA reads TGCGCCAGCAGTATTGATGTCGGCACTGAAGCTTTCTTT. Residues: CASSIDVGTEAFF. The full variable domain, completed using reference TRBV5-1 and TRBJ1-1, is KAGVTQTPRYLIKTRGQQVTLSCSPISGHRSVSWYQQTPGQGLQFLFEYFSETQRNKGNFPGRFSGRQFSNSRSEMNVSTLELGDSALYLCASSIDVGTEAFFGQGTRLTVV.

The rearrangement uses TRBV14 and TRBJ1-2; the D is unclear. Germline CDR1 is SGHDN and CDR2 is FVKESK. The CDR3 has 15 amino acids. V was clipped by 1 base and J by 0 bases, with 9 bases between them. DNA of the CDR3: TGTGCCAGCAGCCAAGTTACGGGATCTAACTATGGCTACACCTTC. Amino acids: CASSQVTGSNYGYTF.

This clonotype appeared a few times. V usage is TRBV24-1 and J usage is TRBJ2-7; D gene unclear. Germline V CDR1 and CDR2: KGHDR, SFDVKD. V lost 9 bases, J lost 3 bases, and 11 bases lay in between. The CDR3 length is 12 residues. The CDR3, as DNA: TGTGCCACCGCTCAGCAGGACTACGAGCAGTACTTC. This gives the protein CATAQQDYEQYF.

In this sample, this clonotype turned up once. The chain employs TRBV18 and TRBJ2-7, with TRBD2 matching 15 bases. Germline CDR1 reads KGHSH; CDR2 reads LQKENI. V dropped 3 bases and J dropped 6; count of bases not matched to a gene: 6. This CDR3 spans 16 amino acids. The CDR3 region has the DNA TGTGCCAGCTCACCGAGGACTAGCGGGGGGGCAAGCGAGCAGTACTTC. This translates into CASSPRTSGGASEQYF.

Comment on this clonotype: An end of the junction does not agree with germline; a read error may underlie this. The chain joins TRBV5-1 to TRBJ1-2; 9 bases line up with TRBD1. The CDR3 length is 14 residues. Germline CDR1 reads SGHRS; CDR2 reads YFSETQ. CDR3 nucleotides: TGCGCCAGCAGCCGGGACAGGGTCTACTATGGCCACACCTTC. This translates into CASSRDRVYYGHTF.

The genes are TRBV5-1 and TRBJ2-5; D unclear. V was clipped by 4 bases and J by 4 bases, with 14 bases between them. Germline-derived CDR1 and CDR2 are SGHRS and YFSETQ. This CDR3 has 14 amino acids. In DNA form, the CDR3 reads TGCGCCAGCAGCCGTGGAGCTATTGGAGAGACCCAGTACTTC. As protein: CASSRGAIGETQYF.

This chain uses TRBV14 with TRBJ2-5, with a possible D match to TRBD1 (5 bases). With 3 bases removed from V and 9 bases from J, the gap between germline ends came to 8 bases. Germline V CDR1 and CDR2: SGHDN, FVKESK. This CDR3 has 11 amino acids. The CDR3 DNA follows: TGTGCCAGCAGCCATTTAGGGGCCCAGTACTTC. The encoded protein is CASSHLGAQYF.

This chain connects TRBV2 to TRBJ1-6; D not certain. The CDR3 is 12 amino acids. Per the germline V gene, CDR1 is SNHLY and CDR2 is FYNNEI. V lost 9 bases, J lost 6 bases, and 9 bases lay in between. CDR3 DNA sequence: TGTGCCAGTACGACGGGTAATTCACCCCTCCACTTT. Translating gives CASTTGNSPLHF.

This clonotype came up a few times. The CDR3: CASSKTTAGTGASPLHF. CDR3 DNA: TGTGCCAGCAGTAAAACAACCGCCGGGACAGGGGCCTCACCCCTCCACTTT. The chain joins TRBV6-1 to TRBJ1-6; 10 bases align to TRBD1. This CDR3 is built from 17 residues. Losses at the gene ends were 5 bases for V and 10 bases for J; bases not matched to a gene: 14. CDR1 and CDR2 (germline): MNHNS, SASEGT.

This clonotype has just a few counts. The V call is TRBV20-1, the J call TRBJ1-6; TRBD1 matches 7 bases. Trimming removed 1 base from V and 3 bases from J; junction bases left unmatched: 6. The germline V gene has CDR1 DFQATT and CDR2 SNEGSKA (reference sequence). The CDR3 extends over 16 amino acids. The CDR3 bases are TGCAGTGCTAGAGCCGAGACAGGGATCTATAATTCACCCCTCCACTTT. This translates into CSARAETGIYNSPLHF.

There are a few counts of this clonotype. The chain uses TRBV10-3 and TRBJ1-2; tentatively, D is TRBD1 (6 bases). The V gene's germline CDR1 is ENHRY and CDR2 SYGVKD. The V end lost 6 bases, the J end lost 4 bases, and 18 bases lay between the germline ends. This CDR3 spans 15 amino acids. The CDR3 region is CAIRGAGTEGYGYTF. The CDR3 bases are TGTGCCATCAGGGGGGCCGGGACGGAAGGCTATGGCTACACCTTC.

This clonotype has a handful of counts. In DNA, the CDR3 is TGTGCCAGCAGTTTATATGGGCAGGTCCCGTCCTACGAGCAGTACTTC. Translating gives CASSLYGQVPSYEQYF. The chain couples TRBV27 to TRBJ2-7; unclear D gene. V was trimmed by 1 base and J by 1 base, leaving 14 bases between them. Germline V gene data show CDR1 as MNHEY and CDR2 as SMNVEV (reference sequence). The CDR3 is made up of 16 amino acids.

By share, this clonotype ranks as medium-sized. The rearrangement joins TRBV6-1 to TRBJ1-5, with a weak D call TRBD1 (6 bases). The CDR3 spans 15 residues. Germline loops: CDR1 MNHNS, CDR2 SASEGT. Deletions cut 3 bases from V and 3 bases from J, with 12 bases between. CDR3 nucleotide sequence: TGTGCCAGCAGTGAGGTATGGGGGGCCAATCAGCCCCAGCATTTT. Protein: CASSEVWGANQPQHF.

This clonotype was recorded a few times. The chain combines TRBV5-4 with TRBJ2-3; the match to TRBD1 covers 7 bases. The CDR3 is 15 amino acids. The V gene's germline CDR1 is SGHNT and CDR2 YYREEE (reference sequence). The junction had 3 bases not matched to a gene; V was cut back by 2 bases and J by 0 bases. CDR3: CASSFDRDSTDTQYF. In DNA, the CDR3 is TGTGCCAGCAGCTTCGACAGGGATAGCACAGATACGCAGTATTTT.